This T cell receptor beta chain was identified during a study of immune heterogeneity within non-small cell lung tumors. Study-wide context: Of the tumors, a few were squamous cell, 10 non-squamous, and 1 not otherwise specified. Points from the study as a whole: Some T-cell receptor beta clonotypes occurred at high frequency. These high-frequency clonotypes were largely distinct between individual patients. Site-unique high-frequency clones occurred alongside identical dominant CDR3 beta clonotypes that recurred across tumor sites within a patient.

Bulk tumor genomic DNA, about 600 ng per sample, was used as template. During surgery, several far-apart biopsies were obtained from every primary tumor. The study enrolled patients with untreated, newly diagnosed non-small cell lung cancer who underwent curative surgery. All donors had received a new diagnosis of non-small cell lung cancer and were undergoing surgery with curative intent. CDR3 of TCR beta was amplified by multiplex PCR that used 32 V and 13 J primers. TCRdb re-derived calls from the multiplex PCR reads in MiXCR, one entry per CDR3 protein. The sample records some 19,000 distinct CDR3 sequences, approximately 30% being singletons. In its sample, this clonotype is medium-sized (0.01 to 0.1%). Its antigen is still unknown. The V gene lost 6 bases and the J gene lost 8 bases, with 14 bases spanning the gap. Germline V lookup: CDR1 MNHNS, CDR2 SASEGT. CDR3 length: 14 residues.

The receptor was isolated from a man aged 35 to 55 with non-small cell lung cancer. The sample consisted of lung tumor tissue. The V gene is TRBV6-1, the J gene TRBJ1-6; D uncertain. In DNA, the CDR3 is TGTGCCAGCAGCCCCACAGACTTCTATTCACCCCTCCACTTT. Translation gives CASSPTDFYSPLHF.